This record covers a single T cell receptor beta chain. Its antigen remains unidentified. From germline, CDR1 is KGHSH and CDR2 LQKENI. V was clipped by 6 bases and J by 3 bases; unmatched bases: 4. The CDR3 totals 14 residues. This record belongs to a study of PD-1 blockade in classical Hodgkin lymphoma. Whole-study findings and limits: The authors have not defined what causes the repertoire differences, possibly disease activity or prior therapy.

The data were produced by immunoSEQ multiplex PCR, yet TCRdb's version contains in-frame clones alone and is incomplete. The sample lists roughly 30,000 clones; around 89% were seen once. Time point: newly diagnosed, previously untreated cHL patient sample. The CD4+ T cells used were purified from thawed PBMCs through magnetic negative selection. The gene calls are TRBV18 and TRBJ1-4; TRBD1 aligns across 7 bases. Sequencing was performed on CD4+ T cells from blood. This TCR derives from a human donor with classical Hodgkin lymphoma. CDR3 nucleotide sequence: TGTGCCAGCTCGCGTGGGACAGCTAATGAAAAACTGTTTTTT. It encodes CASSRGTANEKLFF.